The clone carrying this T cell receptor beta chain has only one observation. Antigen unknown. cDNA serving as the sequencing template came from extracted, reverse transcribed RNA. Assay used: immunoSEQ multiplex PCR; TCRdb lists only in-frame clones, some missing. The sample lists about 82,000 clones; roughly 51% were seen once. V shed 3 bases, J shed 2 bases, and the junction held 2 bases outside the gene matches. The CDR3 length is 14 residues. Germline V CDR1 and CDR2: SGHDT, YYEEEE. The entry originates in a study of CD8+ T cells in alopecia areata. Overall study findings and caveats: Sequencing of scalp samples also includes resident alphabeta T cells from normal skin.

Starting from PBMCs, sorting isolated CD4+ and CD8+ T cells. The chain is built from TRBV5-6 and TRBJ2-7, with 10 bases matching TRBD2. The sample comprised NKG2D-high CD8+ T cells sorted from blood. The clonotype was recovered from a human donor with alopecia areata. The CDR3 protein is CASSSGLAAYEQYF. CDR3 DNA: TGTGCCAGCAGCTCCGGACTAGCGGCCTACGAGCAGTACTTC.